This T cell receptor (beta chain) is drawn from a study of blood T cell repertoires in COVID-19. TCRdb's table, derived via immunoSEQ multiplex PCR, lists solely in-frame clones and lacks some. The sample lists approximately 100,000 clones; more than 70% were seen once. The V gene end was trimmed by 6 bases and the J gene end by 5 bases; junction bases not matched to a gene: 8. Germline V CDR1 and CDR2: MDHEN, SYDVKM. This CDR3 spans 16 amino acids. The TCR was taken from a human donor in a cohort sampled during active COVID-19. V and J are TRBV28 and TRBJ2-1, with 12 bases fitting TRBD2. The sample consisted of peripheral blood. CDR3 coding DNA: TGTGCCAGCAGACCTCCTAGCGGGAGGGCCCACAATGAGCAGTTCTTC. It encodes CASRPPSGRAHNEQFF.